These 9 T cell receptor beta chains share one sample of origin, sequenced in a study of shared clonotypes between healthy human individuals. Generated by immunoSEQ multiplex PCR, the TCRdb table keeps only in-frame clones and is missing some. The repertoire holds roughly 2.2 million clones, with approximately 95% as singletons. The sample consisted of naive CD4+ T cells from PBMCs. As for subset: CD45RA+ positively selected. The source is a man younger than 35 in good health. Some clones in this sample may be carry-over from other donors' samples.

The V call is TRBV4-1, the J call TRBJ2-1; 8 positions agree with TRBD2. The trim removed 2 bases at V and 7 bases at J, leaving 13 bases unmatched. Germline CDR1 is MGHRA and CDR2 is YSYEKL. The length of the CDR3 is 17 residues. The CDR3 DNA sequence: TGCGCCAGCAGCCAAATCCCAAGGGCACAGCGGGGGAATGAGCAGTTCTTC. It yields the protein CASSQIPRAQRGNEQFF.

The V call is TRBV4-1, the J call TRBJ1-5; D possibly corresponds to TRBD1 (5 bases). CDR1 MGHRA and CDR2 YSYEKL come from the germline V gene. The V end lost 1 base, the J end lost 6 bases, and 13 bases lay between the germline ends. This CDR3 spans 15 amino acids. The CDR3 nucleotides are TGCGCCAGCAGCCAAGTAGTGGCAGGGAGTCAGCCCCAGCATTTT. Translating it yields CASSQVVAGSQPQHF.

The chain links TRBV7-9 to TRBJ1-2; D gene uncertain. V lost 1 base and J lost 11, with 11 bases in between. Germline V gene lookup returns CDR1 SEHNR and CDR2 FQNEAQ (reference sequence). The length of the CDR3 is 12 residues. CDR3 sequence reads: CASSLEVRRYTF. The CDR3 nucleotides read TGTGCCAGCAGCTTAGAGGTCAGGAGGTACACCTTC.

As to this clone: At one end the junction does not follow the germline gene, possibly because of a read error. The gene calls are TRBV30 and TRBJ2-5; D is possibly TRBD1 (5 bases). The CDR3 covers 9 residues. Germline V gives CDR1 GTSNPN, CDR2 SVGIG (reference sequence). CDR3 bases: TGTGCCTCCCCTCTAGAAGGGGACTTC. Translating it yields CASPLEGDF.

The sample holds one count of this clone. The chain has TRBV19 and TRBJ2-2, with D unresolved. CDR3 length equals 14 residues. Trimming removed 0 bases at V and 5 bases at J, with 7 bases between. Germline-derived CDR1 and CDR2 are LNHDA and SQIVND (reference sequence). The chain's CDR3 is CASSIDRWTGELFF. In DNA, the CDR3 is TGTGCCAGTAGTATAGATCGGTGGACCGGGGAGCTGTTTTTT.

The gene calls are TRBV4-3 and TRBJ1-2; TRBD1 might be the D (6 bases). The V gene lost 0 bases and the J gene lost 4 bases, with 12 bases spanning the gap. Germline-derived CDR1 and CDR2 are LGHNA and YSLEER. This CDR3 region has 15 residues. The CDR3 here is CASSQEGGRTYGYTF. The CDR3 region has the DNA TGCGCCAGCAGCCAAGAAGGGGGAAGGACCTATGGCTACACCTTC.

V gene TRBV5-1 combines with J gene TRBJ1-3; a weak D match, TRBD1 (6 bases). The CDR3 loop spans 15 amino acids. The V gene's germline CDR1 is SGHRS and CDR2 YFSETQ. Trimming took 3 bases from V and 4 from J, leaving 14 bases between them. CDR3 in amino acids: CASSSDSGSGNTIYF. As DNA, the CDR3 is TGCGCCAGCAGCTCGGACAGTGGATCAGGAAACACCATATATTTT.

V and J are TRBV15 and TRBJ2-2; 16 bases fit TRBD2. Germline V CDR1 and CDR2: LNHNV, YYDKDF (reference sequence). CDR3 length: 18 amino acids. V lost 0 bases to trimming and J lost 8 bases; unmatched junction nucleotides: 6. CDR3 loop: CATSRDRGLAGGLGELFF. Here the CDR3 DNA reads TGTGCCACCAGCAGAGATCGGGGACTAGCGGGAGGGCTGGGGGAGCTGTTTTTT.

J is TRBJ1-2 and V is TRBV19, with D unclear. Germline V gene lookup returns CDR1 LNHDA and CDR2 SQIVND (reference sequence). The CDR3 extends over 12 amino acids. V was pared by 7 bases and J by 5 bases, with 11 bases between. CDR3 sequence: CASNFGLYGYTF. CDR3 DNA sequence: TGTGCCAGTAATTTTGGGCTATATGGCTACACCTTC.